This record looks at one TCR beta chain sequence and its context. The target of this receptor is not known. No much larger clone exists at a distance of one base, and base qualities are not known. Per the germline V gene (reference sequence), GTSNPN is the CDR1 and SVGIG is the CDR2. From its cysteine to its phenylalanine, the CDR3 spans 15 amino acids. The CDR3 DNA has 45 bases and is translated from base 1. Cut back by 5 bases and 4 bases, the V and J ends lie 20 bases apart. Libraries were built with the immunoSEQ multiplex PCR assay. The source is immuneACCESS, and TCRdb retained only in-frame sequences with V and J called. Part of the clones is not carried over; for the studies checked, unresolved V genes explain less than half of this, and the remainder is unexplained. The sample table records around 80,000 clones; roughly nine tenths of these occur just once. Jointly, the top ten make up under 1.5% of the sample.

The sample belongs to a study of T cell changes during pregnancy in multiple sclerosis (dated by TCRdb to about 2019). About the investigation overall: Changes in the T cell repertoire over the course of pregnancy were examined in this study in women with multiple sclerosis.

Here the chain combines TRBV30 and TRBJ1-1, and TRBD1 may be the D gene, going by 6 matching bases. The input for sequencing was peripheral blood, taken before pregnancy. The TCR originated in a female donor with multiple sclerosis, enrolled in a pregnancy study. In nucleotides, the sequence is TGTGCCTGGTTCGGTCGGGGCCTGGGGGCCACTGAAGCTTTCTTT. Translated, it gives CAWFGRGLGATEAFF. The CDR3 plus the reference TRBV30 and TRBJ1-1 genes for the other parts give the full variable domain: SQTIHQWPATLVQPVGSPLSLECTVEGTSNPNLYWYRQAAGRGLQLLFYSVGIGQISSEVPQNLSASRPQDRQFILSSKKLLLSDSGFYLCAWFGRGLGATEAFFGQGTRLTVV.